This T cell receptor (beta chain) was identified during a study of CD8 T cells in ankylosing spondylitis. General study results and limits: According to the report, clones linked to the disease were significantly enriched in matched synovial fluid samples taken from ankylosing spondylitis patients.

Library preparation for TCR beta used quantitative 5'-RACE with molecular barcodes. TCRdb recomputed calls from the 5' RACE reads with MiXCR, one row per CDR3 protein. This table has a few hundred thousand distinct CDR3 sequences, 20% to 25% appearing once. This clonotype was seen a few times. Its matching antigen is unknown. V shed 4 bases and J shed 3 bases, with 9 bases lying between them. The length of the CDR3 is 14 residues. The TCR sequence derives from a female donor with ankylosing spondylitis or in good health (not recorded which). The source material was blood, either unsorted or a sorted T cell fraction (not recorded which). The chain couples TRBV12-3 or TRBV12-4 to TRBJ1-4, with D maybe TRBD1 (5 bases). This CDR3 reads CASSYRSANEKLFF. The CDR3 coding sequence is TGTGCCAGCAGTTACAGGTCGGCTAATGAAAAACTGTTTTTT.